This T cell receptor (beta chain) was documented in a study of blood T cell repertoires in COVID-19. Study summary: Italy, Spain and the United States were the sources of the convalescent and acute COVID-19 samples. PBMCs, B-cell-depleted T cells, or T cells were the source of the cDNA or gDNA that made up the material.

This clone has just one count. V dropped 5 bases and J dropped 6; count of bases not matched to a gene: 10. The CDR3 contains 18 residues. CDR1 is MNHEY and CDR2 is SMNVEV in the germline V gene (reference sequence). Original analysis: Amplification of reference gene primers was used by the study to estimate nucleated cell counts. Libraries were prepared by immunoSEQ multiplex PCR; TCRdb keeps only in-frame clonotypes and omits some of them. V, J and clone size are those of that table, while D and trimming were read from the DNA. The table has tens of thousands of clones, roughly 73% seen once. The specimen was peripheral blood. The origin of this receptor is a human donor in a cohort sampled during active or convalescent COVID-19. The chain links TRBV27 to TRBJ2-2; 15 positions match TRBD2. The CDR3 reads CASSTRTSGRAAPGELFF. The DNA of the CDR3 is TGTGCCAGCAGTACCCGGACTAGCGGGAGGGCCGCTCCCGGGGAGCTGTTTTTT.